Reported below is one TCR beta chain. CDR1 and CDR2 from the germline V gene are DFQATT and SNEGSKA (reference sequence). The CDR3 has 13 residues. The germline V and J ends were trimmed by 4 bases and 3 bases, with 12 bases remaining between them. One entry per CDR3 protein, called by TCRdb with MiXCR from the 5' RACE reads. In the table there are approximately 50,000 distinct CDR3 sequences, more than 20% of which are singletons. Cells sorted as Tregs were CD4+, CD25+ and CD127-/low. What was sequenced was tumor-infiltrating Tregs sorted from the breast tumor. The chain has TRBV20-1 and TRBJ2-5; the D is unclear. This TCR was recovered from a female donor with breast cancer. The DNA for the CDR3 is TGCAGTGCTAAAGACGAGAAAAAAGAGACCCAGTACTTC. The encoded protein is CSAKDEKKETQYF.